This T cell receptor (beta chain) was recovered during a study of T cell responses to AZD1222 COVID-19 vaccine. As for this clone: The antigen remains unidentified.

Deletions cut 0 bases from V and 5 bases from J, with 17 bases between. Germline CDR1 SGHTS, CDR2 YDEGEE. This CDR3 comprises 17 residues. Sequencing was performed with immunoSEQ multiplex PCR; in TCRdb, only in-frame clones are kept and a portion is missing. The table records about 92,000 clones, roughly 88% of them present only once. Study findings and constraints: Dominant at 160-218 and 743-854, vaccine-associated CD4 TCRs also spanned spike. With two AZD1222 doses given, Spike-specific TCR breadth and depth both rose. Unmutated variant regions are reportedly the target of nearly half of TCRs that are spike-specific.

This sample comprised peripheral blood, obtained on day 0 of AZD1222 vaccination. V and J are TRBV5-8 and TRBJ1-4; D possibly corresponds to TRBD1 (6 bases). This clonotype originated in an adult in good health. The CDR3 protein is CASSLDGTGTQNEKLFF. The CDR3 bases are TGTGCCAGCAGCTTGGACGGAACCGGGACACAGAATGAAAAACTGTTTTTT.